This record concerns one T cell receptor (beta chain) sequence. This entry comes from a study of shared clonotypes between healthy human individuals. Clones were read by immunoSEQ multiplex PCR, and TCRdb kept only the in-frame ones, dropping some. The data contain about 2.5 million clones, 85% to 95% of them singletons. This CDR3 has 15 amino acids. V gave up 10 bases and J gave up 2 bases, with 21 bases separating them. Germline CDR1 is MDHEN and CDR2 is SYDVKM. Memory CD4+ cells were the fraction left after CD45RA+ naive selection. The chain is built from TRBV28 and TRBJ2-7; a possible D gene is TRBD2 (6 bases). Sequenced material: naive CD4+ T cells from PBMCs. Noted subset: CD45RA+ positively selected. The source of this sequence is a man between 18 and 35 years old in good health. Some clones in this sample may be carry-over from other donors' samples. The CDR3 nucleotides read TGTGCCACCAGAAGGAAGGGTAGCGGTACCTACGAGCAGTACTTC. Translation: CATRRKGSGTYEQYF.